This T cell receptor (beta chain) was captured by sequencing in a study of T cell responses to AZD1222 COVID-19 vaccine. Notes on the study in general: Spike-specific TCR breadth and depth were elevated following two AZD1222 doses. Within unmutated variant regions lay the reported targets of nearly half of spike-specific TCRs. Donors were mostly white British, more females; clonal diversity possibly underestimated. Spike was spanned by vaccine-associated CD4 TCRs, which were dominant at 160-218 and 743-854.

Method: immunoSEQ multiplex PCR; TCRdb's copy keeps in-frame clones and lacks some. The sample shows around 150,000 clones, about 91% of them seen only once. Comment on this clone: Its matching antigen is unknown.

V was trimmed by 11 bases and J by 6 bases, leaving 17 bases between them. Germline V gene lookup returns CDR1 SEHNR and CDR2 FQNEAQ (reference sequence). The CDR3 contains 14 residues. The receptor's source is an adult in good health. The chain links TRBV7-9 to TRBJ1-6; no clear D gene. The sample in question was peripheral blood, obtained on day 0 of AZD1222 vaccination. CDR3 protein: CAYTTAGFNSPLHF. CDR3 nucleotide sequence: TGTGCCTACACCACGGCGGGGTTTAATTCACCCCTCCACTTT.